This is a list of T cell receptor beta chains from one sample in a study of regulatory T cells in long-lasting Graves disease. Each CDR3 protein gets one entry after TCRdb re-called the multiplex PCR reads with MiXCR. The repertoire holds under 450,000 distinct CDR3 sequences, with approximately 25% as singletons. The sequencing here drew on peripheral blood mononuclear cells (PBMCs), taken when the disease was refractory, from a patient treated with antithyroid drugs. The source is a woman aged 40 to 49 with Graves disease. CDR3s include the opening cysteine and the closing phenylalanine or tryptophan. A D gene is named only where the DNA matches it firmly. The size entry is marked missing in some rows and otherwise reads once, few, many or a size class.

d_call: NA; j_call: TRBJ2-1; v_call: TRBV2; clone_size: few; cdr3_nt: TGTGCCAGCAGTGCCGAGGGATACAATGAGCAGTTCTTC; cdr3_aa: CASSAEGYNEQFF
d_call: TRBD1; j_call: TRBJ2-7; v_call: TRBV25-1; clone_size: many; cdr3_nt: TGTGCCAGCAGTCCCTCCGGGACAGGGATGCACGAGCAGTACTTC; cdr3_aa: CASSPSGTGMHEQYF
d_call: NA; j_call: TRBJ2-2; v_call: TRBV28; clone_size: NA; cdr3_nt: TGTGCCAGCAGTCAAAAGACCCCCTCGAATGGCGGGGAGCTGTTTTTT; cdr3_aa: CASSQKTPSNGGELFF
d_call: TRBD2; j_call: TRBJ2-1; v_call: TRBV19; clone_size: NA; cdr3_nt: TGTGCCAGTAGTATTGTGGCGGGAGCGACTTCCTACAATGAGCAGTTCTTC; cdr3_aa: CASSIVAGATSYNEQFF
d_call: TRBD1; j_call: TRBJ1-6; v_call: TRBV5-1; clone_size: NA; cdr3_nt: TGCGCCAGCAGCCTCACAGGGGGCGTCTCTTCACCCCTCCACTTT; cdr3_aa: CASSLTGGVSSPLHF
d_call: NA; j_call: TRBJ1-5; v_call: TRBV20-1; clone_size: NA; cdr3_nt: TGCAGTGCCGGCGGGGTTCCGGGTCAGCCCCAGCATTTT; cdr3_aa: CSAGGVPGQPQHF
d_call: NA; j_call: TRBJ1-6; v_call: TRBV5-1; clone_size: NA; cdr3_nt: TGCGCCAGCGTATCAGACCCAGGGGTTTCACCCCTCCACTTT; cdr3_aa: CASVSDPGVSPLHF
d_call: NA; j_call: TRBJ1-6; v_call: TRBV4-1; clone_size: few; cdr3_nt: TGCGCCAGCAGCCAAGACCCCCCAAATTCACCCCTCCACTTT; cdr3_aa: CASSQDPPNSPLHF
d_call: TRBD1; j_call: TRBJ1-4; v_call: TRBV5-1; clone_size: many; cdr3_nt: TGCGCCAGCACTCCGGGACAGGGTTCGGAAAAACTGTTTTTT; cdr3_aa: CASTPGQGSEKLFF
d_call: NA; j_call: TRBJ1-5; v_call: TRBV28; clone_size: many; cdr3_nt: TGTGCCAGCAGCCCCGCATTCAGCAATCAGCCCCAGCATTTT; cdr3_aa: CASSPAFSNQPQHF
d_call: NA; j_call: TRBJ2-5; v_call: TRBV5-6; clone_size: NA; cdr3_nt: TGTGCCAGCAGCCCTACAATCGGTTGGGGGGTCCTAGGGACCCAGTACTTC; cdr3_aa: CASSPTIGWGVLGTQYF
d_call: TRBD2; j_call: TRBJ2-5; v_call: TRBV9; clone_size: many; cdr3_nt: TGTGCCAGCAGCGTAGCGCCGAGCGGGGGGGCCCAAGAGACCCAGTACTTC; cdr3_aa: CASSVAPSGGAQETQYF
d_call: NA; j_call: TRBJ2-2; v_call: TRBV5-1; clone_size: NA; cdr3_nt: TGCGCCAGCAGCTTGACTCGAGGAAACACCGGGGAGCTGTTTTTT; cdr3_aa: CASSLTRGNTGELFF
d_call: NA; j_call: TRBJ1-1; v_call: TRBV20-1; clone_size: many; cdr3_nt: TGCAGTGCCGACGAGGGACGGACTCACACTGAAGCTTTCTTT; cdr3_aa: CSADEGRTHTEAFF